Included here is one TCR beta chain sequence, with context. What it binds is unknown. immunoSEQ v3.0 was run at survey level. Only in-frame clones appear in the TCRdb table, and some are missing; sequencing was by immunoSEQ multiplex PCR. The sample yields under 25,000 clones, roughly 80% seen once. The sample belongs to a study of long-term antiretroviral therapy in people with HIV. General study results and limits: The study found that diversity rose after ART but stayed below transplant donor controls. Samples were collected from about 2003 to 2018 under possibly less effective ART regimens. Whereas controls had wider CDR3 length ranges, HIV repertoires had narrower ones.

Per germline, CDR1 LNHDA and CDR2 SQIVND (reference sequence). The CDR3 loop spans 13 amino acids. Trimming left V 4 bases short and J 2 bases short, with 9 bases between. The TCR was taken from a man aged 40-49 years with HIV. The source was unsorted PBMCs, collected 1.6 years after starting antiretroviral therapy. The rearrangement links TRBV19 to TRBJ2-7; TRBD2 might be the D (5 bases). The CDR3 nucleotides read TGTGCCAGTAGTACCCAGGAGGCCTACGAGCAGTACTTC. This gives the protein CASSTQEAYEQYF.